The T cell receptor beta chain under discussion was sequenced for a study of CD8 T cells in ankylosing spondylitis. Study-wide results and caveats: Several highly homologous variants made up a TCR beta motif, and this motif appeared characteristic of ankylosing spondylitis blood.

This clonotype was counted ten times or more. What it binds is not known. Libraries of TCR beta came from quantitative 5'-RACE with molecular barcodes. Each CDR3 protein gets one entry after TCRdb re-called the 5' RACE reads with MiXCR. The sample includes more than 300,000 distinct CDR3 sequences, under 8.5% of them seen just once. The CDR3 has 15 amino acids. Per the germline V gene, CDR1 is LGHDT and CDR2 is YNNKEL (reference sequence). Trimming cost V 1 base and J 9 bases; bases outside gene matches: 5. Material: blood, either unsorted or a sorted T cell fraction (not recorded which). The clonotype was recovered from a male donor with ankylosing spondylitis. The chain couples TRBV3-1 to TRBJ2-1; 11 bases align to TRBD2. CDR3 sequence reads: CASSQVAGGDVEQFF. In DNA form, the CDR3 reads TGTGCCAGCAGCCAAGTAGCGGGGGGGGACGTTGAGCAGTTCTTC.